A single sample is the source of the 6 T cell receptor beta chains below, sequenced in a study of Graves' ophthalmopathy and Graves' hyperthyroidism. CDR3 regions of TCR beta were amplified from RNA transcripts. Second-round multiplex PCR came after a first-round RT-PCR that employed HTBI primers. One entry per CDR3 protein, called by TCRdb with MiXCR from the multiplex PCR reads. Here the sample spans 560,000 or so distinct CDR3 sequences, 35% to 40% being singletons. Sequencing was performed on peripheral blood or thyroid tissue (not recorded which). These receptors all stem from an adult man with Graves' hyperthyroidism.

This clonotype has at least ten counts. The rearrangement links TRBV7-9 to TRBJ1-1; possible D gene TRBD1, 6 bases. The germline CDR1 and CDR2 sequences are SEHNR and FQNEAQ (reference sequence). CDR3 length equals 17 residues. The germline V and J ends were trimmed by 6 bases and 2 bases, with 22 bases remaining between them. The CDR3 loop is CASSFTLTGFENTEAFF. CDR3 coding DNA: TGTGCCAGCAGTTTCACTCTTACAGGGTTTGAAAACACTGAAGCTTTCTTT.

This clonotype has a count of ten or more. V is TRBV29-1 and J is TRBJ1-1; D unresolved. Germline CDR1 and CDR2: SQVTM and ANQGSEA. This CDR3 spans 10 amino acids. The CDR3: CSPQNTEAFF. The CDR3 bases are TGCAGTCCACAAAACACTGAAGCTTTCTTT.

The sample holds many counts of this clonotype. The CDR3 DNA reads as TGTGCCAGCACCGTCGGGACAGGGGGCGCCTCGGAAGCTTTCTTT. Protein product: CASTVGTGGASEAFF. The chain links TRBV5-6 to TRBJ1-1; 12 nucleotides align to TRBD1. Germline V gene lookup returns CDR1 SGHDT and CDR2 YYEEEE. This CDR3 region has 15 residues. V lost 6 bases to trimming and J lost 8 bases; unmatched junction nucleotides: 11.

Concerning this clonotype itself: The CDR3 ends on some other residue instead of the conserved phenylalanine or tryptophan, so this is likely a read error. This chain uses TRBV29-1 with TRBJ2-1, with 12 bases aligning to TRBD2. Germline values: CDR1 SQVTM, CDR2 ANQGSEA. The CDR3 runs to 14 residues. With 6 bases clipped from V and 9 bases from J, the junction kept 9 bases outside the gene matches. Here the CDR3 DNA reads TGCAGCGTAGGACTAGCGGGATCTGGGGGTGAGCAGTTCCTC. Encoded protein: CSVGLAGSGGEQFL.

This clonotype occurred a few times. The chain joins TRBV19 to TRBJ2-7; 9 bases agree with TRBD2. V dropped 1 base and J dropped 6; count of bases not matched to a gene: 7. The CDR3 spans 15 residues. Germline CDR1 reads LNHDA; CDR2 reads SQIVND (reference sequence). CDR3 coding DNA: TGTGCCAGTAGTATAGGGGGTCTAGCGGGATCCGAGCAGTACTTC. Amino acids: CASSIGGLAGSEQYF.

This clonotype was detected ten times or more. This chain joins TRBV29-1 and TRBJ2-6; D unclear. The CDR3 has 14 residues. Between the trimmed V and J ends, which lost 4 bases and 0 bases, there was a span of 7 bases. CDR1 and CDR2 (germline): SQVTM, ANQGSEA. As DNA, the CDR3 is TGCAGCGTTGCAGCGAGCTCTGGGGCCAACGTCCTGACTTTC. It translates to CSVAASSGANVLTF. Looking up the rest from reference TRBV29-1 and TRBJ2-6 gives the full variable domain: SAVISQKPSRDICQRGTSLTIQCQVDSQVTMMFWYRQQPGQSLTLIATANQGSEATYESGFVIDKFPISRPNLTFSTLTVSNMSPEDSSIYLCSVAASSGANVLTFGAGSRLTVL.